This T cell receptor (beta chain) was observed in a study of OX40 agonist ivuxolimab in advanced cancers. Turning to the study itself: The treatment was a fully human IgG2 OX40 agonist, ivuxolimab. Patients with hepatocellular carcinoma, melanoma, renal cell or head and neck cancer made up the dose-escalation patients.

Blood was sampled at baseline, cycle 4 day 1, and cycle 7 day 1. The assay was immunoSEQ multiplex PCR, and TCRdb's table has in-frame clones only and misses some. The sample has some 80,000 clones; around 90% are singletons. This sequence originates from an adult with an advanced solid tumor such as melanoma, head and neck, liver or kidney cancer. The sequencing used CD4+ or CD8+ T cells sorted from blood, collected in a trial of the OX40 agonist ivuxolimab.

CDR3 coding DNA: TGTGCCAGCAGACAGGGTAGGGTCGATGGCTACACCTTC. This sequence encodes CASRQGRVDGYTF. The J gene is TRBJ1-2, the V gene TRBV6-5, with D tentatively TRBD1 (6 bases). The germline V gene encodes CDR1 MNHEY and CDR2 SVGAGI. This CDR3 spans 13 amino acids. V lost 6 bases and J 6 bases, leaving 14 bases between the germline ends.